These 32 T cell receptor beta chains originate from one sample sequenced in a study of blood T cell repertoires in COVID-19. Only in-frame clones appear in the TCRdb table, and some are missing; sequencing was by immunoSEQ multiplex PCR. Seen here are 400,000 or so clones, roughly 90% observed once, and the top ten hold 0.8% to 0.85%. The sequenced sample consisted of peripheral blood. These receptors were obtained from a man between 18 and 29 years old with COVID-19, enrolled during active disease.

This chain connects TRBV2 to TRBJ2-7; TRBD1 matches 9 bases. With 8 bases clipped from V and 4 bases from J, the junction kept 3 bases outside the gene matches. The CDR3 is made up of 12 amino acids. Germline V lookup: CDR1 SNHLY, CDR2 FYNNEI. The CDR3 bases are TGTGCCAGCGGGGACAGGGATTACGAGCAGTACTTC. It yields the protein CASGDRDYEQYF.

This chain connects TRBV2 to TRBJ2-3; D not resolved. Germline V gene data show CDR1 as SNHLY and CDR2 as FYNNEI. This CDR3 comprises 14 residues. V gave up 0 bases and J gave up 9 bases, with 13 bases separating them. The CDR3 nucleotides read TGTGCCAGCAGTGAAGCGCTTCATAGCACCACGCAGTATTTT. Translation: CASSEALHSTTQYF.

This rearrangement joins TRBV20-1 to TRBJ2-1, with D maybe TRBD2 (6 bases). This CDR3 has 11 amino acids. Germline CDR1 is DFQATT and CDR2 is SNEGSKA (reference sequence). The V end was cut by 5 bases, the J end by 12 bases, with 14 bases between. The CDR3 here is CSAVGGDRQFF. The CDR3 nucleotides are TGCAGTGCTGTAGGCGGGGATCGGCAGTTCTTC.

This clone appeared once. J is TRBJ1-3 and V is TRBV7-9; the D gene is possibly TRBD1 (5 bases). With 9 bases removed from V and 3 bases from J, the gap between germline ends came to 18 bases. CDR1 and CDR2 from the germline V gene are SEHNR and FQNEAQ (reference sequence). The length of the CDR3 is 15 residues. The CDR3, as DNA: TGTGCCAGTCAGGAGGGGACGCACCTTGGAAACACCATATATTTT. Amino acids: CASQEGTHLGNTIYF. The complete variable domain, with remaining parts taken from reference TRBV7-9 and TRBJ1-3, reads DTGVSQNPRHKITKRGQNVTFRCDPISEHNRLYWYRQTLGQGPEFLTYFQNEAQLEKSRLLSDRFSAERPKGSFSTLEIQRTEQGDSAMYLCASQEGTHLGNTIYFGEGSWLTVV.

The gene calls are TRBV5-4 and TRBJ2-7, with 10 bases aligning to TRBD2. The CDR3 sequence is 15 residues long. Germline CDR1 SGHNT, CDR2 YYREEE (reference sequence). Unmatched junction bases numbered 3, after V lost 0 bases and J lost 3 bases. In nucleotides, the CDR3 is TGTGCCAGCAGCTTGGAGCCTAGCGGGGGCTACGAGCAGTACTTC. Protein product: CASSLEPSGGYEQYF. The variable domain in full, with the rest retrieved from reference TRBV5-4 and TRBJ2-7, is ETGVTQSPTHLIKTRGQQVTLRCSSQSGHNTVSWYQQALGQGPQFIFQYYREEENGRGNFPPRFSGLQFPNYSSELNVNALELDDSALYLCASSLEPSGGYEQYFGPGTRLTVT.

The chain couples TRBV27 to TRBJ1-5; the match to TRBD1 covers 8 bases. With V trimmed by 5 bases and J by 4 bases, 4 bases remained unmatched. This CDR3 has 14 residues. CDR1 and CDR2 (germline): MNHEY, SMNVEV (reference sequence). CDR3 coding DNA: TGTGCCAGCAGTCTACAGGGGGTGAATCAGCCCCAGCATTTT. Protein: CASSLQGVNQPQHF.

This clone was counted a single time. The rearrangement links TRBV20-1 to TRBJ2-7, with 10 bases that match TRBD2. Germline V gives CDR1 DFQATT, CDR2 SNEGSKA (reference sequence). Trimming removed 5 bases from V and 7 bases from J; junction bases left unmatched: 2. This CDR3 is built from 11 residues. The CDR3 DNA sequence: TGCAGTGCTTCTAGCGGGGGTGAGCAGTACTTC. Residues: CSASSGGEQYF.

The chain joins TRBV15 to TRBJ2-3, with a weak D call TRBD1 (6 bases). The V gene's germline CDR1 is LNHNV and CDR2 YYDKDF (reference sequence). The CDR3 sequence is 17 residues long. The germline V and J ends were trimmed by 5 bases and 3 bases, with 21 bases remaining between them. CDR3 coding DNA: TGTGCCACCAGCGAAGGGGGAAAGGGGTTTGGGACAGATACGCAGTATTTT. Its translation: CATSEGGKGFGTDTQYF.

The chain has TRBV7-9 and TRBJ2-3; 10 nucleotides align to TRBD2. The CDR3 covers 18 residues. The V gene end was trimmed by 5 bases and the J gene end by 7 bases; junction bases not matched to a gene: 18. Germline V gene sequence: CDR1 SEHNR, CDR2 FQNEAQ (reference sequence). In DNA form, the CDR3 reads TGTGCCAGCAGCCAACCCGGGGGGCTAGCGGGAGAGGTAAATACGCAGTATTTT. Its protein product is CASSQPGGLAGEVNTQYF.

The genes are TRBV28 and TRBJ1-5; tentatively, D is TRBD1 (5 bases). Germline V lookup: CDR1 MDHEN, CDR2 SYDVKM. V shed 10 bases and J shed 5 bases, with 15 bases lying between them. The CDR3 runs to 13 residues. For the CDR3, the DNA is TGTGCCACCCTAGGACACTCTTATCAGCCCCAGCATTTT. This codes for CATLGHSYQPQHF.

The chain joins TRBV29-1 to TRBJ1-1, with D unresolved. Per germline, CDR1 SQVTM and CDR2 ANQGSEA. V gave up 5 bases and J gave up 1 base, with 14 bases separating them. The CDR3 has 14 amino acids. Here the CDR3 DNA reads TGCAGCGTTCGGAGGACGGCGGAGAACACTGAAGCTTTCTTT. Translated, it gives CSVRRTAENTEAFF.

The chain carries TRBV13 and TRBJ1-5; 7 nucleotides line up with TRBD1. Germline CDR1 PRHDT, CDR2 FYEKMQ (reference sequence). V lost 2 bases and J lost 11; bases outside the gene matches: 15. The CDR3 sequence is 16 residues long. CDR3: CASSLIGTAFFLSQHF. Here the CDR3 DNA reads TGTGCCAGCAGCTTAATCGGGACAGCTTTTTTTTTGTCCCAGCATTTT.

This clone was found a few times. The same CDR3 also results from other DNA sequences found in this sample. The chain has TRBV2 and TRBJ2-2, with 11 bases matching TRBD1. The CDR3 sequence is 14 residues long. The V and J ends lost 6 bases and 4 bases, in that order; junction bases with no gene match: 1. Germline CDR1 reads SNHLY; CDR2 reads FYNNEI. CDR3 protein: CASRGQGGTGELFF. The CDR3 DNA is TGTGCCAGCAGGGGACAGGGGGGCACCGGGGAGCTGTTTTTT.

V is TRBV7-9 and J is TRBJ2-3; 8 bases are shared with TRBD1. Trimming cost V 8 bases and J 2 bases; bases outside gene matches: 3. This CDR3 comprises 13 residues. Looked up from germline, CDR1 is SEHNR and CDR2 is FQNEAQ (reference sequence). CDR3 protein: CASLGQVTDTQYF. The DNA for the CDR3 is TGTGCCAGCTTGGGACAGGTCACAGATACGCAGTATTTT.

The chain couples TRBV27 to TRBJ1-5; D remains ambiguous. CDR3 size: 14 residues. In germline, CDR1 is MNHEY, CDR2 SMNVEV (reference sequence). The CDR3 sequence is CGCWQVYSNQPQHF. The CDR3 nucleotides read TGTGGCTGCTGGCAGGTATATAGCAATCAGCCCCAGCATTTT.

This sequence joins TRBV24-1 and TRBJ2-1; TRBD2 agrees at 11 bases. The CDR3 is 16 residues long. V dropped 2 bases and J dropped 9; count of bases not matched to a gene: 8. In germline, CDR1 is KGHDR, CDR2 SFDVKD. CDR3 residues: CATSDYSGRALGEQFF. CDR3 DNA: TGTGCCACCAGTGATTATAGCGGGAGGGCCTTGGGTGAGCAGTTCTTC.

This chain joins TRBV6-5 and TRBJ2-3; D remains ambiguous. Germline V CDR1 and CDR2: MNHEY, SVGAGI. This CDR3 contains 14 residues. Deletions cut 5 bases from V and 2 bases from J, with 11 bases between. CDR3 bases: TGTGCCAGCAGTAAGCCCGATCCCACAGATACGCAGTATTTT. Residues: CASSKPDPTDTQYF.

This sequence joins TRBV2 and TRBJ2-5, with TRBD1 matching over 8 bases. The junction had 4 bases not matched to a gene; V was cut back by 8 bases and J by 2 bases. This CDR3 region has 13 residues. The germline V gene has CDR1 SNHLY and CDR2 FYNNEI. This CDR3 reads CASRTGRQETQYF. CDR3 bases: TGTGCCAGCCGGACAGGGAGGCAAGAGACCCAGTACTTC.

The chain is built from TRBV7-2 and TRBJ2-3; D is undetermined. This CDR3 comprises 15 residues. CDR1 and CDR2 (germline): SGHTA, FQGNSA. Trimming took off 1 base at V and 2 bases at J, with 10 bases between the two ends. In nucleotides, the CDR3 is TGTGCCAGCAGCTTAGGGTCGCGGAACACAGATACGCAGTATTTT. Its protein is CASSLGSRNTDTQYF.

The V call is TRBV19, the J call TRBJ2-1; possibly TRBD2 for D (6 bases). Germline V CDR1 and CDR2: LNHDA, SQIVND (reference sequence). The CDR3 contains 18 residues. The V gene lost 4 bases and the J gene lost 0 bases, with 19 bases spanning the gap. In DNA, the CDR3 is TGTGCCAGTAGTACCCAGGAGGGGCGGGCGCGCTCCTACAATGAGCAGTTCTTC. It is translated as CASSTQEGRARSYNEQFF.

The genes are TRBV4-1 and TRBJ1-6; TRBD1 is a possible D gene (6 bases). CDR1 and CDR2 (germline): MGHRA, YSYEKL. CDR3 size: 15 residues. The ends were cut back, 4 bases at V and 10 bases at J, with 17 bases in the middle. Here the CDR3 reads CASSLTVTGPSPLHF. The CDR3, as DNA: TGCGCCAGCAGCCTGACAGTCACAGGGCCCTCACCCCTCCACTTT.

The chain carries TRBV6-5 and TRBJ2-3; D unclear. In germline, CDR1 is MNHEY, CDR2 SVGAGI. Trimming shortened V by 8 bases and J by 2 bases, and 14 bases separated the two germline ends. CDR3 length equals 14 residues. The CDR3 DNA is TGTGCCAGCCAGAGAGACATTCTCACAGATACGCAGTATTTT. It is translated as CASQRDILTDTQYF.

The chain combines TRBV29-1 with TRBJ2-5; tentatively, D is TRBD1 (6 bases). This CDR3 is 13 amino acids long. Per germline, CDR1 SQVTM and CDR2 ANQGSEA. Trimming cost V 6 bases and J 5 bases, with 16 bases left between them. The chain's CDR3 is CSVGYRVSETQYF. CDR3 DNA sequence: TGCAGCGTGGGCTACAGGGTCTCTGAGACCCAGTACTTC.

This sequence joins TRBV18 and TRBJ1-2; a possible D gene is TRBD1 (6 bases). Trimming stripped 6 bases from V and 3 bases from J, with 11 bases between. In germline, CDR1 is KGHSH, CDR2 LQKENI. The CDR3 is 13 amino acids. CDR3: CASSNREDYGYTF. DNA of the CDR3: TGTGCCAGCTCCAACAGGGAAGACTATGGCTACACCTTC.

The V call is TRBV2, the J call TRBJ1-1; tentatively, D is TRBD1 (5 bases). CDR3 size: 16 residues. V lost 2 bases and J lost 1, with 14 bases in between. The germline CDR1 and CDR2 sequences are SNHLY and FYNNEI. The CDR3 nucleotides read TGTGCCAGCAGTGAACGGTTACTCAGGGCGAACACTGAAGCTTTCTTT. Translated, it gives CASSERLLRANTEAFF. The variable domain in full, completed from reference TRBV2 and TRBJ1-1, reads EPEVTQTPSHQVTQMGQEVILRCVPISNHLYFYWYRQILGQKVEFLVSFYNNEISEKSEIFDDQFSVERPDGSNFTLKIRSTKLEDSAMYFCASSERLLRANTEAFFGQGTRLTVV.

The V and J genes are TRBV7-8 and TRBJ2-7; 7 bases are a match to TRBD2. This CDR3 region has 15 residues. From germline, CDR1 is SGHVS and CDR2 FQNEAQ. Trimming at V came to 1 base and at J to 6 bases, leaving 9 bases not matched to a gene. CDR3 DNA: TGTGCCAGCAGCTTAGGCTCCAGCGGGACCGTCGAGCAGTACTTC. Its protein product is CASSLGSSGTVEQYF.

The rearrangement uses TRBV4-1 and TRBJ2-7; D might be TRBD2 (7 bases). The CDR3 runs 16 residues. V was pared by 2 bases and J by 5 bases, with 19 bases between. From germline, CDR1 is MGHRA and CDR2 YSYEKL. CDR3 sequence: CASSQSYLGGRDEQYF. CDR3 sequence (DNA): TGCGCCAGCAGCCAATCCTATCTAGGGGGGAGGGACGAGCAGTACTTC.

The V call is TRBV7-9, the J call TRBJ2-5, with TRBD2 as a possible D gene (5 bases). Per the germline V gene, CDR1 is SEHNR and CDR2 is FQNEAQ (reference sequence). CDR3 length: 12 amino acids. Trimming removed 8 bases from V and 5 bases from J, with 12 bases in between. Here the CDR3 DNA reads TGTGCCAGCTCTCGGGGATGGGAGACCCAGTACTTC. As protein: CASSRGWETQYF.

The chain's CDR3 is CASRGGNTYNEQFF. CDR3 sequence (DNA): TGTGCCAGTAGGGGAGGGAATACCTACAATGAGCAGTTCTTC. The chain employs TRBV19 and TRBJ2-1; 7 bases align to TRBD2. With 6 bases clipped from V and 2 bases from J, the junction kept 4 bases outside the gene matches. Per the germline V gene, CDR1 is LNHDA and CDR2 is SQIVND (reference sequence). This CDR3 spans 14 amino acids.

This clone was counted a few times. This chain connects TRBV6-5 to TRBJ2-1; 10 nucleotides match TRBD2. The junction had 6 bases not matched to a gene; V was cut back by 2 bases and J by 5 bases. The CDR3 runs 16 residues. Germline V gene sequence: CDR1 MNHEY, CDR2 SVGAGI. CDR3: CASSYVWTSGDNEQFF. In nucleotides, the CDR3 is TGTGCCAGCAGTTACGTTTGGACTAGCGGAGACAATGAGCAGTTCTTC.

V is TRBV11-2 and J is TRBJ2-3; D perhaps matches TRBD2 (6 bases). V was trimmed by 6 bases and J by 1 base, leaving 8 bases between them. The CDR3 totals 13 residues. The V gene's germline CDR1 is SGHAT and CDR2 FQNNGV. In nucleotides, the CDR3 is TGTGCCAGCAGGCCGGGGGGCACAGATACGCAGTATTTT. Translation: CASRPGGTDTQYF.

This chain uses TRBV7-8 with TRBJ2-1, with 7 bases identical to TRBD1. The CDR3 extends over 12 amino acids. Per germline, CDR1 SGHVS and CDR2 FQNEAQ. The J segment lost 11 bases and the V segment lost 5 bases, leaving 6 bases of the junction unmatched. This CDR3 reads CASSRQGFKQFF. The CDR3 DNA follows: TGTGCCAGCAGCCGACAGGGTTTTAAGCAGTTCTTC. The full variable domain, completed using reference TRBV7-8 and TRBJ2-1, is GAGVSQSPRYKVAKRGQDVALRCDPISGHVSLFWYQQALGQGPEFLTYFQNEAQLDKSGLPSDRFFAERPEGSVSTLKIQRTQQEDSAVYLCASSRQGFKQFFGPGTRLTVL.